The sequence of this T cell receptor (beta chain) was determined in a study of blood T cell repertoires in COVID-19. Germline V gene sequence: CDR1 SEHNR, CDR2 FQNEAQ (reference sequence). The CDR3 sequence is 15 residues long. V gave up 3 bases and J gave up 3 bases; unmatched junction bases: 6. In the source study's methods: Estimation of nucleated cell counts was performed using reference gene primer amplification. Sequencing was performed with immunoSEQ multiplex PCR; in TCRdb, only in-frame clones are kept and a portion is missing. The D gene and trimming were derived from the DNA, and the V and J assignments and clone size from that table. The sample gives under 250,000 clones, about 80% of which show up once; nearly 9% is in the top ten.

The chain joins TRBV7-9 to TRBJ2-5; the match to TRBD1 covers 8 bases. This receptor was taken from a man at least 80 years old with acute or convalescent COVID-19. Sequencing was done on a sample of peripheral blood. CDR3: CASSFGTGVKETQYF. The CDR3 DNA sequence: TGTGCCAGCAGCTTCGGGACAGGAGTAAAAGAGACCCAGTACTTC.